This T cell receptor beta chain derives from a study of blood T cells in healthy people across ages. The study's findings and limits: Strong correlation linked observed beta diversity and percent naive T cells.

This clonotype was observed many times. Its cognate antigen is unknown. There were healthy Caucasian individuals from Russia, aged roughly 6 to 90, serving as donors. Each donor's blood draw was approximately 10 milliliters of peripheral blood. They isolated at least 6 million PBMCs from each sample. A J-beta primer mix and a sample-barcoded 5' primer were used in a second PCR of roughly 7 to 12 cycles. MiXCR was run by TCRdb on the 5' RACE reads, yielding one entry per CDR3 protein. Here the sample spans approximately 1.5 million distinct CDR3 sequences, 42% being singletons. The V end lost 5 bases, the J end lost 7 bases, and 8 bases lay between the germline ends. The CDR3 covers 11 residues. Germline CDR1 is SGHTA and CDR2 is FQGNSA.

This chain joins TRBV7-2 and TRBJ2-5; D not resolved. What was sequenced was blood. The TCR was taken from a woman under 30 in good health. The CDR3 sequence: CASSLKGTQYF. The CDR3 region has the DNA TGTGCCAGCAGCCTGAAGGGGACCCAGTACTTC.